This is a list of T cell receptor beta chains from one sample in a study of shared clonotypes between healthy human individuals. Sequencing was performed with immunoSEQ multiplex PCR; in TCRdb, only in-frame clones are kept and a portion is missing. The table records 2.5 million or so clones, more than 90% of them present only once. The sample taken for sequencing was naive CD4+ T cells sorted from blood. Receptors were obtained from a man aged 18 to 30 in good health. Each CDR3 is given with its conserved first and last residue. D genes are given only for firm matches. Not every row has a clone size; where given, it reads once, few, many or a size class.

j_call: TRBJ2-1; clone_size: -; d_call: -; v_call: TRBV11-3; cdr3_length: 14; cdr3_nt: TGTGCCAGCAGCTTAGAAGGGTCCTACAATGAGCAGTTCTTC; cdr3_aa: CASSLEGSYNEQFF
j_call: TRBJ2-1; clone_size: -; d_call: -; v_call: TRBV23-1; cdr3_length: 14; cdr3_nt: TGCGCCAGCAGTCAATTAAAGGGCCGCGCAGAGCAGTTCTTC; cdr3_aa: CASSQLKGRAEQFF
j_call: TRBJ2-7; clone_size: -; d_call: -; v_call: TRBV14; cdr3_length: 15; cdr3_nt: TGTGCCAGCAGCCAAGCTAGGGGGATGTCCTACGAGCAGTACTTC; cdr3_aa: CASSQARGMSYEQYF
j_call: TRBJ2-3; clone_size: -; d_call: -; v_call: TRBV19; cdr3_length: 16; cdr3_nt: TGTGCCAGTAGTATTGGAGGGAAGGGTGACCGAGATACGCAGTATTTT; cdr3_aa: CASSIGGKGDRDTQYF
j_call: TRBJ1-2; clone_size: -; d_call: -; v_call: TRBV30; cdr3_length: 12; cdr3_nt: TGTGCCTGGTCTCGGGTGGACTATGGCTACACCTTC; cdr3_aa: CAWSRVDYGYTF
j_call: TRBJ2-7; clone_size: -; d_call: -; v_call: TRBV7-8; cdr3_length: 15; cdr3_nt: TGTGCCAGCAGCTTAGGAGGGGCTCTTAGTTACGAGCAGTACTTC; cdr3_aa: CASSLGGALSYEQYF
j_call: TRBJ2-3; clone_size: once; d_call: TRBD1; v_call: TRBV10-3; cdr3_length: 14; cdr3_nt: TGTGCCATCACCAAACAGGGGAGCCCAGATACGCAGTATTTT; cdr3_aa: CAITKQGSPDTQYF
j_call: TRBJ2-5; clone_size: -; d_call: TRBD2; v_call: TRBV5-1; cdr3_length: 16; cdr3_nt: TGCGCCAGCAGCTGGGGACTAGCGGGAGGGGAAGTGACCCAGTACTTC; cdr3_aa: CASSWGLAGGEVTQYF
j_call: TRBJ2-4; clone_size: -; d_call: -; v_call: TRBV2; cdr3_length: 11; cdr3_nt: TGTGCCAGCAAAGGAGAAAACATTCAGTACTTC; cdr3_aa: CASKGENIQYF
j_call: TRBJ2-2; clone_size: -; d_call: -; v_call: TRBV5-1; cdr3_length: 16; cdr3_nt: TGCGCCAGCAGCCAGGACGGCAGCACGAACACCGGGGAGCTGTTTTTT; cdr3_aa: CASSQDGSTNTGELFF
j_call: TRBJ1-1; clone_size: -; d_call: -; v_call: TRBV18; cdr3_length: 13; cdr3_nt: TGTGCCAGCTCACCACAGGGTTCACTTGAAGCTTTCTTT; cdr3_aa: CASSPQGSLEAFF
j_call: TRBJ2-3; clone_size: -; d_call: -; v_call: TRBV5-4; cdr3_length: 16; cdr3_nt: TGTGCCAGCAGCGTACCTCCCGCAACTAGCACAGATACGCAGTATTTT; cdr3_aa: CASSVPPATSTDTQYF
j_call: TRBJ2-3; clone_size: -; d_call: -; v_call: TRBV18; cdr3_length: 15; cdr3_nt: TGTGCCAGCTCACCTCGACAGAGGGGGGCAGATACGCAGTATTTT; cdr3_aa: CASSPRQRGADTQYF
j_call: TRBJ2-1; clone_size: -; d_call: TRBD2; v_call: TRBV5-6; cdr3_length: 16; cdr3_nt: TGTGCCAGCAGCTTGGCCGGACCGGGAGGTATTGTTGAGCAGTTCTTC; cdr3_aa: CASSLAGPGGIVEQFF
j_call: TRBJ1-1; clone_size: -; d_call: TRBD1; v_call: TRBV6-5; cdr3_length: 14; cdr3_nt: TGTGCCAGCAGTTTAACAGGGGGGACCACTGAAGCTTTCTTT; cdr3_aa: CASSLTGGTTEAFF
j_call: TRBJ1-5; clone_size: -; d_call: -; v_call: TRBV6-1; cdr3_length: 14; cdr3_nt: TGTGCCAGCAGTGAAGCAGAAGGGGTTCAGCCCCAGCATTTT; cdr3_aa: CASSEAEGVQPQHF
j_call: TRBJ2-1; clone_size: -; d_call: TRBD2; v_call: TRBV4-3; cdr3_length: 14; cdr3_nt: TGCGCCAGCAGCCAAGAGCCTAGCGGGATCGAGCAGTTCTTC; cdr3_aa: CASSQEPSGIEQFF
j_call: TRBJ1-1; clone_size: -; d_call: TRBD1; v_call: TRBV4-2; cdr3_length: 15; cdr3_nt: TGTGCCAGCAGCCCCAATACAGGGGGCCGAACTGAAGCTTTCTTT; cdr3_aa: CASSPNTGGRTEAFF
j_call: TRBJ1-3; clone_size: -; d_call: -; v_call: TRBV6-1; cdr3_length: 13; cdr3_nt: TGTGCCAGCAGTGAACTTCGTGGAAACACCATATATTTT; cdr3_aa: CASSELRGNTIYF
j_call: TRBJ2-1; clone_size: -; d_call: TRBD2; v_call: TRBV6-1; cdr3_length: 15; cdr3_nt: TGTGCCAGCAGTAAACAAACTAGCGGGGTCAATGAGCAGTTCTTC; cdr3_aa: CASSKQTSGVNEQFF
j_call: TRBJ2-7; clone_size: -; d_call: -; v_call: TRBV27; cdr3_length: 16; cdr3_nt: TGTGCCAGCAGTTTAACAGACGGTTTGAACATCTACGAGCAGTACTTC; cdr3_aa: CASSLTDGLNIYEQYF
j_call: TRBJ2-7; clone_size: -; d_call: TRBD1; v_call: TRBV25-1; cdr3_length: 15; cdr3_nt: TGTGCCAGCAGGCAGACAGGGGTAGGTTCCTACGAGCAGTACTTC; cdr3_aa: CASRQTGVGSYEQYF
j_call: TRBJ1-1; clone_size: -; d_call: TRBD1; v_call: TRBV10-1; cdr3_length: 14; cdr3_nt: TGCGCCAGCACCAGGGACAGGGTGGACACTGAAGCTTTCTTT; cdr3_aa: CASTRDRVDTEAFF
j_call: TRBJ2-7; clone_size: once; d_call: -; v_call: TRBV10-3; cdr3_length: 16; cdr3_nt: TGTGCCATCAGTTCCCCCGAAGCCCAGAATTCCTACGAGCAGTACTTC; cdr3_aa: CAISSPEAQNSYEQYF
j_call: TRBJ1-2; clone_size: once; d_call: -; v_call: TRBV28; cdr3_length: 14; cdr3_nt: TGTGCCAGCAGTTTAACAGATAATAACTATGGCTACACCTTC; cdr3_aa: CASSLTDNNYGYTF
j_call: TRBJ2-2; clone_size: -; d_call: TRBD1; v_call: TRBV7-9; cdr3_length: 16; cdr3_nt: TGTGCCAGCAGCTCCCCAGGGGGCCTGAACACCGGGGAGCTGTTTTTT; cdr3_aa: CASSSPGGLNTGELFF
j_call: TRBJ2-3; clone_size: -; d_call: -; v_call: TRBV29-1; cdr3_length: 14; cdr3_nt: TGCAGCCTCGTCTTGAGCGGAAGCACAGATACGCAGTATTTT; cdr3_aa: CSLVLSGSTDTQYF
j_call: TRBJ1-3; clone_size: -; d_call: -; v_call: TRBV19; cdr3_length: 15; cdr3_nt: TGTGCCAGTAGTATGGACACCATCTCTGGAAACACCATATATTTT; cdr3_aa: CASSMDTISGNTIYF
j_call: TRBJ2-1; clone_size: -; d_call: -; v_call: TRBV14; cdr3_length: 15; cdr3_nt: TGTGCCAGCAGCCAGACGGGTGGGGCTTACAATGAGCAGTTCTTC; cdr3_aa: CASSQTGGAYNEQFF
j_call: TRBJ1-4; clone_size: -; d_call: -; v_call: TRBV28; cdr3_length: 14; cdr3_nt: TGTGCCAGCAGTTTATTACAGGACCATGAAAAACTGTTTTTT; cdr3_aa: CASSLLQDHEKLFF
j_call: TRBJ1-4; clone_size: -; d_call: TRBD1; v_call: TRBV5-1; cdr3_length: 16; cdr3_nt: TGCGCCAGCAGCATAACCGGGACAGGGTCTGGTGAAAAACTGTTTTTT; cdr3_aa: CASSITGTGSGEKLFF
j_call: TRBJ1-1; clone_size: -; d_call: TRBD1; v_call: TRBV5-6; cdr3_length: 16; cdr3_nt: TGTGCCAGCAGCTTGGCATTGGCAGGGGGAAACACTGAAGCTTTCTTT; cdr3_aa: CASSLALAGGNTEAFF
j_call: TRBJ2-7; clone_size: -; d_call: TRBD1; v_call: TRBV10-3; cdr3_length: 17; cdr3_nt: TGTGCCATCAGAGGGACAGGGCCCCTCAATCCATCTTACGAGCAGTACTTC; cdr3_aa: CAIRGTGPLNPSYEQYF